The entry that follows covers one TCR beta chain sequence. Primers: 60 Vbeta forward and 13 Jbeta reverse. Sequenced by immunoSEQ multiplex PCR; TCRdb stores in-frame clones only, minus some. The table shows some 140,000 clones, with approximately 77% occurring only once. Germline loops: CDR1 MGHRA, CDR2 YSYEKL. The V gene lost 2 bases and the J gene lost 5 bases, with 9 bases spanning the gap. This CDR3 is 13 amino acids long. This record comes from a study of cytomegalovirus exposure and HLA in healthy donors. This sequence originates from an older woman in good health and CMV-seronegative. This chain joins TRBV4-1 and TRBJ1-2, with D tentatively TRBD1 (5 bases). The sample comprised PBMCs. The CDR3 region is CASSQTAGYGYTF. The CDR3 DNA reads TGCGCCAGCAGCCAAACTGCAGGGTATGGCTACACCTTC.